This T cell receptor (beta chain) was recovered during a study of blood T cells in healthy people across ages. Alongside a J-beta primer mix, a sample-barcoded 5' primer served in a second PCR lasting about 7 to 12 cycles. Tags on each cDNA molecule came from a template-switch adaptor with 12 random nucleotides. TCRdb recomputed calls from the 5' RACE reads with MiXCR, one row per CDR3 protein. The sample consists of roughly 1,800,000 distinct CDR3 sequences, about 50% of them appearing once. This clonotype was recorded only once. Its antigen is unidentified. General study points: Among T cells, TCR beta diversity per million cells dropped roughly linearly as age rose.

Every sample gave at least 6 micrograms of total RNA when it was extracted. Input material: blood. The receptor comes from a woman aged 40 to 55 in good health.

The CDR3 protein is CAISPTGSGYTF. The CDR3 region has the DNA TGTGCCATCAGTCCAACAGGTAGTGGCTACACCTTC. The rearrangement joins TRBV10-3 to TRBJ1-2, with D possibly being TRBD1 (5 bases). Germline lookup yields CDR1 ENHRY and CDR2 SYGVKD. CDR3 length: 12 amino acids. V was shortened by 5 bases and J by 7 bases, with 11 bases between the two germline ends.